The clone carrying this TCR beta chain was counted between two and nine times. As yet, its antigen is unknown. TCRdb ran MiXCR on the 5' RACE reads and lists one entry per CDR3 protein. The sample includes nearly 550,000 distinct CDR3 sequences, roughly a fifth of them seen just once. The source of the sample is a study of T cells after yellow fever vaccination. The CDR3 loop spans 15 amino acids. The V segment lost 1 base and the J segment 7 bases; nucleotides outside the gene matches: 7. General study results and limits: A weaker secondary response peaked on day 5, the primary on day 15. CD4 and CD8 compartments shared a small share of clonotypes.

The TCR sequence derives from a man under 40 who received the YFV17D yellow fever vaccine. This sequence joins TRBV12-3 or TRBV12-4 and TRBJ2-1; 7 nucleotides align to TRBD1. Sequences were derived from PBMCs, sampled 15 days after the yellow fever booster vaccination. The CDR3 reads CASSLVQGQRNEQFF. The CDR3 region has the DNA TGTGCCAGCAGTTTAGTACAGGGGCAAAGGAATGAGCAGTTCTTC.